This T cell receptor beta chain was identified in a study of vaccination effects on CD4 cells after COVID-19. Turning to the study itself: Vaccination of participants consisted of two doses of either the BNT162b2 or mRNA-1273 vaccine. A couple of convalescent patients provided samples 16 days and one week prevaccination. The study, taken as a whole, reports: Convalescents' spike-reactive clones after vaccination were mainly made up of new clones that the vaccine induced. After vaccination, at late timepoints, clones induced by infection and by vaccine contracted markedly.

The CDR3 runs 15 residues. Germline CDR1 reads SGHNT; CDR2 reads YYREEE (reference sequence). The trim removed 4 bases at V and 4 bases at J, leaving 9 bases unmatched. Profiled with immunoSEQ multiplex PCR; TCRdb holds only in-frame clones, not every one. This sample has more than 20,000 clones, with more than 60% found just once. Antigen-specific CD4+ T cells were expanded (with viral peptide pools) by the ViraFEST assay ahead of sequencing. The culture ran for 10 to 11 days, and then CD4+ T cells were isolated. From March to December 2020, the person had a SARS-CoV-2 infection that was confirmed by PCR. This clone was picked up a small number of times. As yet, its antigen is unknown.

The V and J genes are TRBV5-4 and TRBJ1-2; 8 bases map to TRBD1. The TCR originated in a human donor who had a prior SARS-CoV-2 infection. The specimen comprised CD4+ T cells from PBMCs cultured with a peptide pool, sampled before COVID-19 vaccination. CDR3 in amino acids: CASSPTGVMAYGYTF. CDR3 bases: TGTGCCAGCAGCCCGACAGGGGTCATGGCCTATGGCTACACCTTC.